This TCR beta chain was documented in a study of molecular identifiers for immune sequencing clone quantification. Naive CD8 T cells, phenotype CD8+CD4-CCR7+CD45RA+, were sorted. The CDR3 is 14 amino acids. With V trimmed by 3 bases and J by 5 bases, 9 bases remained unmatched. CDR1 is SQVTM and CDR2 is ANQGSEA in the germline V gene. Via MiXCR, TCRdb re-called the PCR reads, giving one row per CDR3 protein. The data contain hundreds of thousands of distinct CDR3 sequences, about 25% of them seen just once; the ten biggest clones take up about 0.84%. This chain uses TRBV29-1 with TRBJ1-2; 7 nucleotides align to TRBD1. This clonotype originated in a human donor in good health. Some libraries in this study had Jurkat cell RNA spiked in. Sample: naive CD8+ T cells from blood, with Jurkat cell RNA spiked in. Noted subset: FACS-sorted CD8+CD4-CCR7+CD45RA+ naive T cells. Here the CDR3 DNA reads TGCAGCGTTGAGGAACAGGGGTTCGTTTATGGCTACACCTTC. This encodes CSVEEQGFVYGYTF.